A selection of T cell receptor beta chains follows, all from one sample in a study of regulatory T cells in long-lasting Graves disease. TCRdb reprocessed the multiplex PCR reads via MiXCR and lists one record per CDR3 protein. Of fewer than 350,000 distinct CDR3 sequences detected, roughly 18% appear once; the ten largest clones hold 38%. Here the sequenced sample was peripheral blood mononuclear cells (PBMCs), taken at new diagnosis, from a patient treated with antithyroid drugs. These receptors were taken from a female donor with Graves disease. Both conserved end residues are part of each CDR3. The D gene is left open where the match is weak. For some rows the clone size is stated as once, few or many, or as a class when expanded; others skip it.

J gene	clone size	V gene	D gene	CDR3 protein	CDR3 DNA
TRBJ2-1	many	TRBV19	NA	CASSTGRGHNEQFF	TGTGCCAGTAGTACAGGGCGGGGGCACAATGAGCAGTTCTTC
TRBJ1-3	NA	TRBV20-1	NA	CSASGLRSSGNTIYF	TGCAGTGCTAGTGGGCTCCGGAGCTCTGGAAACACCATATATTTT
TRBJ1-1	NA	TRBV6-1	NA	CASRGPGAFF	TGTGCCAGCAGAGGGCCGGGGGCTTTCTTT
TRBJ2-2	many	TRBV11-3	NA	CASSSDWGGELFF	TGTGCCAGCAGCAGCGACTGGGGAGGGGAGCTGTTTTTT
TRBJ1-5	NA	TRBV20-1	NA	CSALPPPQPNQPQHF	TGCAGTGCTCTCCCGCCGCCACAGCCCAATCAGCCCCAGCATTTT
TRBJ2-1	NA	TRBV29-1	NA	CSAYEGWGGRDEQFF	TGCAGCGCTTACGAAGGGTGGGGGGGCAGGGATGAGCAGTTCTTC
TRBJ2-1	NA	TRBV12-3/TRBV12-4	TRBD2	CASTSGNFNEQFF	TGTGCCAGCACTAGCGGGAACTTCAATGAGCAGTTCTTC
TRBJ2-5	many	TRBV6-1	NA	CATSMTGAYQETQYF	TGTGCCACATCCATGACCGGGGCGTACCAAGAGACCCAGTACTTC
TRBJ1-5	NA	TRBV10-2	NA	CASKSLTGKSDQPQHF	TGCGCCAGCAAATCACTCACAGGGAAATCTGATCAGCCCCAGCATTTT
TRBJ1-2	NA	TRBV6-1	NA	CASSDRDDPVYGYTF	TGTGCCAGCAGTGACCGGGACGATCCTGTCTATGGCTACACCTTC
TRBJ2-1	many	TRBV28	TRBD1	CASSPPGTGRNEQFF	TGTGCCAGCAGCCCCCCAGGGACAGGGAGGAATGAGCAGTTCTTC
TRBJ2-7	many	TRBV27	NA	CASSFRARRDYEQYF	TGTGCCAGCAGTTTCCGGGCGAGGCGGGATTACGAGCAGTACTTC
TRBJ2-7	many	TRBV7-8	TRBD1	CASSPPARQGYEQYF	TGTGCCAGCAGCCCCCCCGCGAGACAGGGGTACGAGCAGTACTTC
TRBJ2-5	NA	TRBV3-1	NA	CASCPTQETQYF	TGCGCCAGCTGCCCCACTCAAGAGACCCAGTACTTC
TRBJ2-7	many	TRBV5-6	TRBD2	CASSLASGRKLYEQYF	TGTGCCAGCAGCTTGGCGAGCGGGAGGAAGCTCTACGAGCAGTACTTC
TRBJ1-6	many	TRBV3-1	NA	CASSQEEEGESPLHF	TGTGCCAGCAGCCAAGAGGAGGAAGGCGAGTCACCCCTCCACTTT
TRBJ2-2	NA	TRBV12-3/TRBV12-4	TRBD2	CASSSSLAGGTGELFF	TGTGCCAGCAGTTCTTCACTAGCGGGAGGCACCGGGGAGCTGTTTTTT
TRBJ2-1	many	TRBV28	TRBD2	CASSLVGLAGDNEQFF	TGTGCCAGCAGTTTGGTCGGACTAGCGGGAGACAATGAGCAGTTCTTC
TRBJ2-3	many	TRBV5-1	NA	CASSLSLASTDTQYF	TGCGCCAGCAGCTTGAGTCTAGCTAGCACAGATACGCAGTATTTT
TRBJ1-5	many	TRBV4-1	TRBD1	CASSQEGQGRQPQHF	TGCGCCAGCAGCCAAGAGGGACAGGGAAGGCAGCCCCAGCATTTT
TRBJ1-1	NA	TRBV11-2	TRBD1	CASSPPGTGFEAFF	TGTGCCAGCAGCCCCCCCGGGACAGGATTTGAAGCTTTCTTT
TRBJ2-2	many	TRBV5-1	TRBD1	CASSRGQGGELFF	TGCGCCAGCAGCAGGGGGCAAGGCGGGGAGCTGTTTTTT
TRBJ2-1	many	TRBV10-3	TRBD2	CAISEVLAGRNEQFF	TGTGCCATCAGTGAGGTACTAGCGGGAAGAAATGAGCAGTTCTTC
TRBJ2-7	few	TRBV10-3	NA	CAISESRDIYEQYF	TGTGCCATCAGTGAGTCGCGGGACATATACGAGCAGTACTTC
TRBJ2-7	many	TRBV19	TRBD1	CASSIAGRGQTYEQYF	TGTGCCAGTAGTATAGCGGGAAGGGGACAGACCTACGAGCAGTACTTC
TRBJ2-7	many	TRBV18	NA	CASSPGSSSYEQYF	TGTGCCAGCTCGCCCGGGAGCTCCTCCTACGAGCAGTACTTC
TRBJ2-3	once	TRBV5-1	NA	CASSPRGAAGTDTQYF	TGCGCCAGCAGCCCCCGGGGCGCCGCGGGGACAGATACGCAGTATTTT
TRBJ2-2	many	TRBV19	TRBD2	CASSASGSKSGTGELFF	TGTGCCAGTAGTGCTAGCGGGAGTAAATCGGGTACCGGGGAGCTGTTTTTT
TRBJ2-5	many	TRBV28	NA	CASSLSRAVRRQETQYF	TGTGCCAGCAGTTTATCTCGGGCAGTTCGGAGACAAGAGACCCAGTACTTC
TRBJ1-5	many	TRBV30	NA	CAWSVDGGNQPQHF	TGTGCCTGGAGTGTAGATGGTGGAAATCAGCCCCAGCATTTT
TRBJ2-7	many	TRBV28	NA	CASSSRGVGIYEQYF	TGTGCCAGCAGCTCGCGGGGTGTTGGAATCTACGAGCAGTACTTC
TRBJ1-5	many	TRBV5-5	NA	CASSRWSAYSNQPQHF	TGTGCCAGCTCCAGGTGGTCCGCTTATAGCAATCAGCCCCAGCATTTT
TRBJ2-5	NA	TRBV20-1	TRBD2	CSATGGRAGLETQYF	TGCAGTGCTACGGGCGGGAGGGCCGGGTTGGAGACCCAGTACTTC
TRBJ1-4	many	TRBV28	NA	CASSLGGGSDEKLFF	TGTGCCAGCAGTTTAGGCGGGGGTTCGGATGAAAAACTGTTTTTT
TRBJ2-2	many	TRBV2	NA	CASREAGELFF	TGTGCCAGCAGAGAGGCCGGGGAGCTGTTTTTT
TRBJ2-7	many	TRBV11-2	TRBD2	CASSLAGGGSYEQYF	TGTGCCAGCAGCTTAGCGGGAGGGGGATCCTACGAGCAGTACTTC
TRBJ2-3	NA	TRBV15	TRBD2	CATSRDTLAGGPSTDTQYF	TGTGCCACCAGCAGAGATACTCTGGCGGGAGGGCCGAGCACAGATACGCAGTATTTT
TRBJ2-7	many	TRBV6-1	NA	CASRVTAHYEQYF	TGTGCCAGCAGAGTCACTGCCCACTACGAGCAGTACTTC
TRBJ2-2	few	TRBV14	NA	CASSPRGNVGELFF	TGTGCCAGCAGCCCTCGGGGGAATGTCGGGGAGCTGTTTTTT
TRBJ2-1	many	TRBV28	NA	CASSLGNYNEQFF	TGTGCCAGCAGTTTAGGGAACTACAATGAGCAGTTCTTC
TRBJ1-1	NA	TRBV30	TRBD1	CAWSTQGATEAFF	TGTGCCTGGAGTACCCAGGGGGCGACTGAAGCTTTCTTT
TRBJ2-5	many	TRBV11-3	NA	CASSSTFEGWGEETQYF	TGTGCCAGCAGCTCTACTTTTGAAGGATGGGGGGAAGAGACCCAGTACTTC
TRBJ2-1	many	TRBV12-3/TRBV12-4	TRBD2	CASSLLAGGSNEQFF	TGTGCCAGCAGTTTACTAGCGGGAGGGTCGAATGAGCAGTTCTTC
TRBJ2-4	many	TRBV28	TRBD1	CASTYPQGATKNIQYF	TGTGCCAGCACCTACCCTCAGGGGGCCACCAAAAACATTCAGTACTTC
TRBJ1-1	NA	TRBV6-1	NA	CASTREALNTEAFF	TGTGCCAGCACCCGAGAAGCCCTGAACACTGAAGCTTTCTTT
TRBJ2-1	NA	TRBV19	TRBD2	CASSSTAGGRHNEQFF	TGTGCCAGTAGTAGCACGGCGGGGGGGAGGCACAATGAGCAGTTCTTC
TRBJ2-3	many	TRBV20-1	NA	CSARRGGRDTDTQYF	TGCAGTGCTAGAAGGGGGGGAAGAGACACAGATACGCAGTATTTT
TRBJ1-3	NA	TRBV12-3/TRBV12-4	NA	CASSFYPGYGGNTIYF	TGTGCCAGCAGTTTCTATCCAGGGTATGGAGGAAACACCATATATTTT
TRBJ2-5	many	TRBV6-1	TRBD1	CASSRTGSSQETQYF	TGTGCCAGCAGTCGGACAGGGAGTTCCCAAGAGACCCAGTACTTC
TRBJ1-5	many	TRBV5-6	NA	CASSGPGTANAQPQHF	TGTGCCAGCAGCGGTCCAGGCACGGCTAACGCTCAGCCCCAGCATTTT
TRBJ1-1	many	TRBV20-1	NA	CSARQDMNTEAFF	TGCAGTGCTCGACAGGACATGAACACTGAAGCTTTCTTT
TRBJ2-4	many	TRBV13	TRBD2	CASSSGLAGANIQYF	TGTGCCAGCAGCTCGGGATTAGCGGGAGCAAACATTCAGTACTTC
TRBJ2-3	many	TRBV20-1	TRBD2	CSARLLAGGRVTDTQYF	TGCAGTGCTAGATTGCTAGCGGGAGGGAGGGTCACAGATACGCAGTATTTT
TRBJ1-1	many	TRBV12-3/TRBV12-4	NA	CASSPQYSEAFF	TGTGCCAGCAGCCCCCAGTACTCTGAAGCTTTCTTT
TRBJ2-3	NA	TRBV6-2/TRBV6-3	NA	CASTQGWEHTDTQYF	TGTGCCAGCACCCAAGGTTGGGAGCACACAGATACGCAGTATTTT